This T cell receptor beta chain was obtained from a study of T cell responses to AZD1222 COVID-19 vaccine. CDR3 length equals 17 residues. V dropped 0 bases and J dropped 2 bases, with 17 bases sitting between them. Study results and limitations: Vaccine-associated CD4 TCRs spanned spike, dominant at 160-218 and 743-854.

Method: immunoSEQ multiplex PCR; TCRdb's copy keeps in-frame clones and lacks some. Of 110,000 to 150,000 clones in the sample, more than 75% are singletons; the top ten hold around 3%. A remark on this clone: No antigen is known for it.

This chain links TRBV23-1 with TRBJ2-7, with D possibly being TRBD2 (5 bases). TRBV23-1 falls under the ORF class, with uncertain function. This TCR derives from an adult who received the AZD1222 COVID-19 vaccine. The sequencing used peripheral blood, collected 28 days after the second AZD1222 dose. For the CDR3, the DNA is TGCGCCAGCAGTCAATCTTGCCCTGAGGGAGATACCTACGAGCAGTACTTC. Amino acid sequence: CASSQSCPEGDTYEQYF.